This TCR beta chain was sequenced for a study of shared clonotypes between healthy human individuals. Overall study findings and caveats: Clonotype sharing among donors was expected to depend on sequencing depth.

Deep level was the assay's run setting. Splitting of each subset's genomic DNA was done evenly across several immunoSEQ plates. The table came from immunoSEQ multiplex PCR; TCRdb's copy has only in-frame clones and leaves some out. Here the sample spans approximately 1.5 million clones, 98% being singletons. With respect to this clone: Its antigen is undetermined.

CDR3 length: 18 amino acids. V shed 0 bases and J shed 0 bases, with 13 bases lying between them. Looked up from germline, CDR1 is SGHRS and CDR2 is YFSETQ. Sequenced material: naive CD4+ T cells sorted from blood. Sample subset: CD45RA+ positively selected. This sequence was found in a man aged 30 to 45 in good health. V gene TRBV5-1 combines with J gene TRBJ2-6; tentatively, D is TRBD1 (5 bases). The CDR3, as DNA: TGCGCCAGCAGCTTGGATACCAGGGTTGACTCTGGGGCCAACGTCCTGACTTTC. Translated, it gives CASSLDTRVDSGANVLTF.